The 20 T cell receptor beta chains below come from one sample, sequenced in a study of blood T cell repertoires in COVID-19 (dated by TCRdb to about 2020). Receptor libraries were prepared by the immunoSEQ multiplex PCR assay. What TCRdb holds here is the immuneACCESS table cut down to in-frame rearrangements. Part of the clones is not present; checked against another copy, under half of the missing clones reflect an unresolved V gene, and the others are unexplained. The sample table holds about 99,000 clones, of which roughly 90% were seen once. The ten largest clones capture 6.2% of the sample. Sample: peripheral blood. Every receptor here comes from a human donor in a cohort sampled during active COVID-19.

The rearrangement links TRBV20-1 to TRBJ2-2, with TRBD2 identical over 7 bases. J lost 5 bases, V lost 3 bases, and 12 bases had no gene match. Germline CDR1 is DFQATT and CDR2 is SNEGSKA (reference sequence). CDR3 length: 16 amino acids. The CDR3 DNA sequence: TGCAGTGCTAGTGGATTAGCGGGTATTGGGACCGGGGAGCTGTTTTTT. This translates into CSASGLAGIGTGELFF.

V and J are TRBV6-4 and TRBJ1-5, with 9 bases that match TRBD1. The germline V gene has CDR1 MRHNA and CDR2 SNTAGT. This CDR3 is built from 18 residues. Trimming took 2 bases from V and 0 from J; bases not matched to a gene: 8. Written as DNA, the CDR3 is TGTGCCAGCAGTGACCCGACAGGGGGGGAGGCTAGCAATCAGCCCCAGCATTTT. Its translation is CASSDPTGGEASNQPQHF.

This clone showed up just once. The chain employs TRBV29-1 and TRBJ2-1, with 9 bases identical to TRBD1. The CDR3 extends over 16 amino acids. Germline loops: CDR1 SQVTM, CDR2 ANQGSEA. Trimming cost V 1 base and J 1 base; bases outside gene matches: 5. The CDR3 spells CSVEGLTGGSYNEQFF. The CDR3 nucleotides are TGCAGCGTTGAAGGGTTGACAGGGGGGTCCTACAATGAGCAGTTCTTC.

The CDR3 sequence is CASSLRGGYEQYF. For the CDR3, the DNA is TGTGCCAGCAGCTTACGGGGAGGCTACGAGCAGTACTTC. The rearrangement uses TRBV11-2 and TRBJ2-7, with a tentative D call TRBD2 (6 bases). CDR3 length equals 13 residues. V was shortened by 2 bases and J by 3 bases, with 8 bases between the two germline ends. In germline, CDR1 is SGHAT, CDR2 FQNNGV. The complete variable domain, with remaining parts taken from reference TRBV11-2 and TRBJ2-7, reads EAGVAQSPRYKIIEKRQSVAFWCNPISGHATLYWYQQILGQGPKLLIQFQNNGVVDDSQLPKDRFSAERLKGVDSTLKIQPAKLEDSAVYLCASSLRGGYEQYFGPGTRLTVT.

The rearrangement links TRBV24-1 to TRBJ1-2, with 8 bases fitting TRBD1. Germline assignment: CDR1 KGHDR and CDR2 SFDVKD. The ends lost 3 bases at V and 1 base at J; junction bases unmatched: 9. The CDR3 consists of 17 residues. This CDR3 is CATSDGTGGFINYGYTF. As DNA, the CDR3 is TGTGCCACCAGTGATGGGACAGGAGGGTTTATTAACTATGGCTACACCTTC.

The genes are TRBV5-1 and TRBJ2-7; 7 nucleotides line up with TRBD2. Germline values: CDR1 SGHRS, CDR2 YFSETQ. V shed 5 bases and J 2 bases; nucleotides not matched to a gene: 4. This CDR3 comprises 13 residues. The CDR3 DNA is TGCGCCAGCAGGAGGGAGGGCCCCTACGAGCAGTACTTC. Its translation: CASRREGPYEQYF. Full variable domain (remainder filled in from reference TRBV5-1 and TRBJ2-7): KAGVTQTPRYLIKTRGQQVTLSCSPISGHRSVSWYQQTPGQGLQFLFEYFSETQRNKGNFPGRFSGRQFSNSRSEMNVSTLELGDSALYLCASRREGPYEQYFGPGTRLTVT.

The CDR3 nucleotides read TGTGCCAGCACCTGGGTGGGCGCCTACGAGCAGTACTTC. Translating gives CASTWVGAYEQYF. The chain couples TRBV7-8 to TRBJ2-7; D gene unclear. Germline V gives CDR1 SGHVS, CDR2 FQNEAQ. The CDR3 covers 13 residues. V lost 7 bases to trimming and J lost 2 bases, with 12 bases between them.

This chain joins TRBV5-1 and TRBJ1-6; D may be TRBD1 (6 bases). Germline V lookup: CDR1 SGHRS, CDR2 YFSETQ. This CDR3 spans 20 amino acids. V gave up 3 bases and J gave up 0 bases, with 22 bases separating them. CDR3 coding DNA: TGCGCCAGCAGCTGGATTAGTGGGGCAGGGGATGGCTCCTATAATTCACCCCTCCACTTT. Translating it yields CASSWISGAGDGSYNSPLHF. The full variable domain, with the rest looked up from reference TRBV5-1 and TRBJ1-6, is KAGVTQTPRYLIKTRGQQVTLSCSPISGHRSVSWYQQTPGQGLQFLFEYFSETQRNKGNFPGRFSGRQFSNSRSEMNVSTLELGDSALYLCASSWISGAGDGSYNSPLHFGNGTRLTVT.

The CDR3 here is CASSLAPGQGIYEQYF. CDR3 bases: TGTGCCAGCAGCTTAGCCCCCGGACAGGGGATATACGAGCAGTACTTC. The chain joins TRBV7-6 to TRBJ2-7; 9 nucleotides agree with TRBD1. Germline CDR1 and CDR2: SGHVS and FNYEAQ. V trimming: 0 bases; J trimming: 4 bases; junction bases outside the gene matches: 7. The CDR3 loop spans 16 amino acids.

The chain combines TRBV25-1 with TRBJ2-7, with D possibly TRBD2 on 5 matching bases. Trimming cost V 2 bases and J 2 bases, with 7 bases left between them. Germline loops: CDR1 MGHDK, CDR2 SYGVNS. This CDR3 has 13 residues. The CDR3 sequence is CASSEAGTYEQYF. DNA for the CDR3: TGTGCCAGCAGTGAAGCGGGTACCTACGAGCAGTACTTC.

This chain's CDR3 is CASKNYEQFF. The CDR3 nucleotides are TGTGCCAGCAAAAACTATGAGCAGTTCTTC. The J gene is TRBJ2-1, the V gene TRBV2; D remains unclear. The V end was cut by 7 bases, the J end by 8 bases, with 6 bases between. There are 10 residues in the CDR3. The germline CDR1 and CDR2 sequences are SNHLY and FYNNEI.

The CDR3 spells CASSIHERVEAFF. The CDR3 DNA is TGTGCCAGTAGTATCCACGAACGGGTCGAAGCTTTCTTT. This chain connects TRBV19 to TRBJ1-1; no clear D. The germline gives CDR1 LNHDA, CDR2 SQIVND (reference sequence). Trimming shortened V by 3 bases and J by 8 bases, and 13 bases separated the two germline ends. This CDR3 spans 13 amino acids.

This chain joins TRBV9 and TRBJ2-1; 7 bases match TRBD1. The V gene's germline CDR1 is SGDLS and CDR2 YYNGEE. This CDR3 has 21 amino acids. J lost 1 base, V lost 0 bases, and 19 bases had no gene match. The CDR3 DNA follows: TGTGCCAGCAGCGTAGCTGAAAATGGACAGGCGTATCCCTATTCCTACAATGAGCAGTTCTTC. As protein: CASSVAENGQAYPYSYNEQFF.

The chain couples TRBV9 to TRBJ2-7, with 9 bases aligning to TRBD2. Trimming at V came to 0 bases and at J to 3 bases, leaving 4 bases not matched to a gene. This CDR3 contains 15 residues. Germline CDR1 is SGDLS and CDR2 is YYNGEE. CDR3 nucleotide sequence: TGTGCCAGCAGCGTAGGAGGTAGCGGGGGCTACGAGCAGTACTTC. Translated, it gives CASSVGGSGGYEQYF.

The rearrangement joins TRBV7-2 to TRBJ2-7; 8 bases agree with TRBD2. Looked up from germline, CDR1 is SGHTA and CDR2 is FQGNSA. Germline trimming cut 2 bases from V and 0 bases from J; bases unmatched to any gene: 3. The CDR3 covers 15 residues. Written as DNA, the CDR3 is TGTGCCAGCAGCTTAATGAGCGGGAGCTCCTACGAGCAGTACTTC. Its protein product is CASSLMSGSSYEQYF.

J is TRBJ1-2 and V is TRBV19, with 7 positions matching TRBD1. With V trimmed by 9 bases and J by 3 bases, 7 bases remained unmatched. The CDR3 has 13 residues. CDR1 and CDR2 from the germline V gene are LNHDA and SQIVND (reference sequence). For the CDR3, the DNA is TGTGCCAGCCAGGGGGTAGCCGACTATGGCTACACCTTC. Encoded protein: CASQGVADYGYTF.

This chain links TRBV10-3 with TRBJ2-3; a weak D match, TRBD2 (6 bases). The CDR3 is 18 amino acids. Germline CDR1 ENHRY, CDR2 SYGVKD. The V and J ends lost 4 bases and 0 bases respectively, with 20 bases between them. The CDR3 region is CAISGNCGGFSSTDTQYF. DNA for the CDR3: TGTGCCATCAGTGGGAACTGTGGAGGGTTTTCTAGCACAGATACGCAGTATTTT.

The chain combines TRBV7-2 with TRBJ2-7; D is perhaps TRBD2 (6 bases). Trimming removed 5 bases from V and 10 bases from J, with 18 bases in between. This CDR3 has 13 amino acids. Looked up from germline, CDR1 is SGHTA and CDR2 is FQGNSA. CDR3 loop: CASSPARSGDQYF. The CDR3 nucleotides are TGTGCCAGCAGCCCCGCTCGGTCGGGGGACCAGTACTTC.

This chain joins TRBV28 and TRBJ2-7; 7 bases map to TRBD1. Trimming cost V 5 bases and J 0 bases; bases outside gene matches: 10. From germline, CDR1 is MDHEN and CDR2 SYDVKM. The CDR3 spans 16 residues. CDR3: CASSRRQGLSSYEQYF. The CDR3 region has the DNA TGTGCCAGCAGTCGACGACAGGGATTAAGCTCCTACGAGCAGTACTTC.

V usage is TRBV2 and J usage is TRBJ1-6; D ambiguous. This CDR3 spans 13 amino acids. The V gene lost 6 bases and the J gene lost 9 bases, with 12 bases spanning the gap. Germline V CDR1 and CDR2: SNHLY, FYNNEI. Here the CDR3 DNA reads TGTGCCAGCAGACCAACCGCAGGTTCACCCCTCCACTTT. Amino acids: CASRPTAGSPLHF.